Sequencing of this TCR beta chain was carried out in a study of T cell changes during pregnancy in multiple sclerosis. With 3 bases clipped from V and 11 bases from J, the junction kept 4 bases outside the gene matches. The germline CDR1 and CDR2 sequences are SEHNR and FQNEAQ (reference sequence). The CDR3 spans 12 residues. The method was immunoSEQ multiplex PCR; TCRdb's version includes in-frame clones alone and lacks a portion of them. The table lists 55,000 to 70,000 clones, about 93% of them singletons. This receptor was obtained from a female donor with multiple sclerosis, enrolled in a pregnancy study. The sample in question was CD4+ T cells from peripheral blood mononuclear cells, obtained after pregnancy. The chain recombines TRBV7-9 with TRBJ1-5; 7 positions match TRBD1. The chain's CDR3 is CASSLDRSAQHF. The CDR3 nucleotides read TGTGCCAGCAGCTTGGACAGGTCGGCCCAGCATTTT.